These 23 T cell receptor beta chains were sequenced from one sample in a study of CD8 T cells in ankylosing spondylitis. TCRdb processed the 5' RACE reads anew with MiXCR; each CDR3 protein has one entry. The sample has some 250,000 distinct CDR3 sequences; 8.6% are singletons. Sample: blood, either unsorted or a sorted T cell fraction (not recorded which). The receptors were sampled from a male donor with ankylosing spondylitis or in good health (not recorded which).

Many counts were recorded for this clonotype. The CDR3 DNA reads TGCAGTGCTAGGAACCGGGACAGGGGGGACTATGGCTACACCTTC. This sequence encodes CSARNRDRGDYGYTF. The chain uses TRBV20-1 and TRBJ1-2; 11 bases map to TRBD1. The junction had 6 bases not matched to a gene; V was cut back by 3 bases and J by 3 bases. CDR1 DFQATT and CDR2 SNEGSKA come from the germline V gene (reference sequence). This CDR3 spans 15 amino acids.

The table lists this clonotype with many counts. V is TRBV27 and J is TRBJ1-2, with 9 bases identical to TRBD1. Germline V gene sequence: CDR1 MNHEY, CDR2 SMNVEV (reference sequence). J lost 4 bases, V lost 6 bases, and 3 bases had no gene match. The length of the CDR3 is 13 residues. Here the CDR3 reads CASRQGAAYGYTF. As DNA, the CDR3 is TGTGCCAGCAGACAGGGGGCAGCCTATGGCTACACCTTC.

This clonotype has at least ten counts. The V call is TRBV5-1, the J call TRBJ1-4; D remains unclear. Germline CDR1 reads SGHRS; CDR2 reads YFSETQ. The CDR3 is 14 amino acids. V was trimmed by 2 bases and J by 3 bases, leaving 8 bases between them. The CDR3 DNA reads as TGCGCCAGCAGCTTCGACGCCTCTAATGAAAAACTGTTTTTT. Translation: CASSFDASNEKLFF.

The J gene is TRBJ2-3, the V gene TRBV11-1; 10 positions agree with TRBD2. The J segment lost 5 bases and the V segment lost 3 bases, leaving 14 bases of the junction unmatched. Germline V gene lookup returns CDR1 SGHAT and CDR2 FQDESV (reference sequence). This CDR3 contains 18 residues. The CDR3 sequence: CASSLIPMLAGVIDTQYF. Written as DNA, the CDR3 is TGTGCCAGCAGCTTGATACCGATGCTAGCGGGAGTTATAGATACGCAGTATTTT.

The sample holds many counts of this clonotype. V is TRBV29-1 and J is TRBJ2-7; 9 positions match TRBD1. The J segment lost 2 bases and the V segment lost 7 bases, leaving 6 bases of the junction unmatched. Germline V gives CDR1 SQVTM, CDR2 ANQGSEA. The CDR3 extends over 13 amino acids. The CDR3 region is CSATTGGTYEQYF. CDR3 bases: TGCAGCGCCACGACAGGGGGAACCTACGAGCAGTACTTC.

This clonotype was counted a few times. The genes are TRBV7-9 and TRBJ1-1; D may be TRBD1 (5 bases). CDR3 length: 16 amino acids. V lost 8 bases to trimming and J lost 0 bases, with 19 bases between them. From germline, CDR1 is SEHNR and CDR2 FQNEAQ (reference sequence). The CDR3 nucleotides read TGTGCCAGCGCCGGCCGGACGGACATGCTGAACACTGAAGCTTTCTTT. Residues: CASAGRTDMLNTEAFF. Combining the CDR3 with reference TRBV7-9 and TRBJ1-1 gives the whole variable domain DTGVSQNPRHKITKRGQNVTFRCDPISEHNRLYWYRQTLGQGPEFLTYFQNEAQLEKSRLLSDRFSAERPKGSFSTLEIQRTEQGDSAMYLCASAGRTDMLNTEAFFGQGTRLTVV.

This clonotype showed up many times. The chain recombines TRBV5-1 with TRBJ2-1, with 8 nucleotides matching TRBD1. With V trimmed by 1 base and J by 8 bases, 8 bases remained unmatched. Germline V gives CDR1 SGHRS, CDR2 YFSETQ. CDR3 length: 15 residues. The CDR3 region has the DNA TGCGCCAGCAGCTTGCAGGGGGCTTTCGGCGATGAGCAGTTCTTC. Its protein product is CASSLQGAFGDEQFF.

This clonotype occurred many times. The V gene is TRBV18, the J gene TRBJ2-7, with D perhaps assigned TRBD1 or TRBD2 (7 bases each). CDR1 and CDR2 from the germline V gene are KGHSH and LQKENI. V was pared by 2 bases and J by 1 base, with 18 bases between. This CDR3 comprises 17 residues. DNA of the CDR3: TGTGCCAGCTCACCAGGCCAGGGGGAGGGGCTTTCCTACGAGCAGTACTTC. Protein: CASSPGQGEGLSYEQYF.

This clonotype has a count of ten or more. The V gene is TRBV12-3 or TRBV12-4, the J gene TRBJ2-5; D is possibly TRBD1 or TRBD2 (5 bases each). V was pared by 6 bases and J by 5 bases, with 13 bases between. The CDR3 totals 13 residues. The CDR3 DNA is TGTGCCAGCAGACCGGGACGACGGGAGACCCAGTACTTC. As protein: CASRPGRRETQYF.

This clonotype was counted only a few times. The gene calls are TRBV7-8 and TRBJ1-1; D is unclear. CDR1 and CDR2 from the germline V gene are SGHVS and FQNEAQ. This CDR3 region has 14 residues. Trimming pared 5 bases from V and 5 bases from J, leaving 15 bases between. The CDR3 coding sequence is TGTGCCAGCAGCCTCCCCCCGACGGGAACTGAAGCTTTCTTT. Protein product: CASSLPPTGTEAFF. Complete variable domain (other parts from reference TRBV7-8 and TRBJ1-1): GAGVSQSPRYKVAKRGQDVALRCDPISGHVSLFWYQQALGQGPEFLTYFQNEAQLDKSGLPSDRFFAERPEGSVSTLKIQRTQQEDSAVYLCASSLPPTGTEAFFGQGTRLTVV.

The sample holds many counts of this clonotype. The J gene is TRBJ2-3, the V gene TRBV5-1; no definite D call. The germline V gene has CDR1 SGHRS and CDR2 YFSETQ. The CDR3 consists of 11 residues. Trimming left V 0 bases short and J 6 bases short, with 2 bases between. This chain's CDR3 is CASSLGDTQYF. Here the CDR3 DNA reads TGCGCCAGCAGCTTGGGTGATACGCAGTATTTT.

J is TRBJ2-2 and V is TRBV20-1, with 12 nucleotides matching TRBD2. Germline assignment: CDR1 DFQATT and CDR2 SNEGSKA (reference sequence). With 1 base clipped from V and 4 bases from J, the junction kept 10 bases outside the gene matches. The CDR3 runs to 18 residues. The CDR3 loop is CSARGTSGRSRGTGELFF. CDR3 bases: TGCAGTGCTAGAGGAACTAGCGGGAGGAGTCGTGGCACCGGGGAGCTGTTTTTT.

This clonotype was seen more than once but under ten times. The CDR3 coding sequence is TGCAGTGCTAGAGATGCCACCTGGCGGGACCGCACAGATACGCAGTATTTT. As protein: CSARDATWRDRTDTQYF. The genes are TRBV20-1 and TRBJ2-3, with a weak D call TRBD2 (6 bases). The CDR3 extends over 17 amino acids. Germline V gene sequence: CDR1 DFQATT, CDR2 SNEGSKA (reference sequence). Trimming stripped 0 bases from V and 1 base from J, with 17 bases between.

This clonotype was seen many times. V usage is TRBV6-1 and J usage is TRBJ1-4; 11 bases fit TRBD1. The CDR3 is made up of 14 amino acids. With 5 bases clipped from V and 8 bases from J, the junction kept 4 bases outside the gene matches. Germline V gene data show CDR1 as MNHNS and CDR2 as SASEGT. CDR3 sequence (DNA): TGTGCCAGCAGTCGGACAGGGGGCAAAGAAAAACTGTTTTTT. This encodes CASSRTGGKEKLFF.

This clonotype was seen a few times. The chain links TRBV6-5 to TRBJ1-1; no clear D. Germline V lookup: CDR1 MNHEY, CDR2 SVGAGI. There are 14 residues in the CDR3. V lost 2 bases, J lost 4 bases, and 11 bases lay in between. This CDR3 reads CASSYAYGPTEAFF. CDR3 nucleotide sequence: TGTGCCAGCAGTTACGCGTATGGACCCACTGAAGCTTTCTTT.

This clonotype has a handful of counts. The chain recombines TRBV2 with TRBJ2-1, with D possibly being TRBD2 (6 bases). Germline values: CDR1 SNHLY, CDR2 FYNNEI. V lost 10 bases and J 0 bases, leaving 19 bases between the germline ends. The CDR3 has 16 amino acids. This CDR3 reads CAMTSGGTSSYNEQFF. DNA for the CDR3: TGTGCCATGACCTCCGGGGGTACAAGCTCCTACAATGAGCAGTTCTTC.

This clonotype was seen repeatedly, ten times or more. The gene calls are TRBV28 and TRBJ1-1; 7 bases match TRBD1. Unmatched junction bases numbered 7, after V lost 5 bases and J lost 1 base. The CDR3 is 15 residues long. CDR1 and CDR2 (germline): MDHEN, SYDVKM. CDR3 bases: TGTGCCAGCAGTCTCGGGACAGTCGGGAACACTGAAGCTTTCTTT. Its protein is CASSLGTVGNTEAFF. The full variable domain, with the rest looked up from reference TRBV28 and TRBJ1-1, is DVKVTQSSRYLVKRTGEKVFLECVQDMDHENMFWYRQDPGLGLRLIYFSYDVKMKEKGDIPEGYSVSREKKERFSLILESASTNQTSMYLCASSLGTVGNTEAFFGQGTRLTVV.

This clonotype has a count of ten or more. The chain couples TRBV5-1 to TRBJ2-3; 9 bases agree with TRBD2. CDR1 and CDR2 from the germline V gene are SGHRS and YFSETQ. The J segment lost 3 bases and the V segment lost 4 bases, leaving 3 bases of the junction unmatched. The CDR3 runs to 14 residues. The CDR3 nucleotides are TGCGCCAGCAGCGCAGCGGGAGGAACAGATACGCAGTATTTT. Translating gives CASSAAGGTDTQYF.

This clonotype appeared many times. The V and J genes are TRBV6-5 and TRBJ1-2, with D maybe TRBD1 (5 bases). The germline CDR1 and CDR2 sequences are MNHEY and SVGAGI. The CDR3 contains 13 residues. The V gene lost 4 bases and the J gene lost 8 bases, with 14 bases spanning the gap. This chain's CDR3 is CASSFSGTVGYTF. The CDR3 nucleotides read TGTGCCAGCAGTTTCTCCGGGACGGTGGGCTACACCTTC.

This clonotype was counted at least ten times. This chain joins TRBV12-3 or TRBV12-4 and TRBJ2-2; the D gene is possibly TRBD2 (5 bases). The CDR3 extends over 15 amino acids. V lost 7 bases to trimming and J lost 3 bases, with 15 bases between them. CDR3: CASNLRGSDTGELFF. The CDR3 DNA reads TGTGCCAGCAACCTCAGAGGGTCGGACACCGGGGAGCTGTTTTTT.

This clonotype was counted at least ten times. This rearrangement joins TRBV7-2 to TRBJ1-1; D perhaps matches TRBD1 (6 bases). V was pared by 4 bases and J by 3 bases, with 18 bases between. This CDR3 is 16 amino acids long. The germline gives CDR1 SGHTA, CDR2 FQGNSA. CDR3 nucleotide sequence: TGTGCCAGCAGCTCCCGCGGGGGGCGTTGGGACACTGAAGCTTTCTTT. This sequence encodes CASSSRGGRWDTEAFF.

The rearrangement joins TRBV20-1 to TRBJ1-2; D might be TRBD1 (5 bases). CDR1 is DFQATT and CDR2 is SNEGSKA in the germline V gene (reference sequence). Between the trimmed V and J ends, which lost 5 bases and 3 bases, there was a span of 10 bases. The CDR3 is made up of 12 amino acids. CDR3 amino acids: CSALGVHYGYTF. In DNA, the CDR3 is TGCAGTGCTTTAGGGGTACACTATGGCTACACCTTC.

This chain connects TRBV10-2 to TRBJ1-6, with 10 bases that match TRBD1. CDR3 length equals 15 residues. Germline V lookup: CDR1 WSHSY, CDR2 SAAADI. Germline trimming cut 6 bases from V and 8 bases from J; bases unmatched to any gene: 7. CDR3 in DNA: TGCGCCAGCAGAAAAGGGACAGGGGAGGATTCACCCCTCCACTTT. It specifies CASRKGTGEDSPLHF.